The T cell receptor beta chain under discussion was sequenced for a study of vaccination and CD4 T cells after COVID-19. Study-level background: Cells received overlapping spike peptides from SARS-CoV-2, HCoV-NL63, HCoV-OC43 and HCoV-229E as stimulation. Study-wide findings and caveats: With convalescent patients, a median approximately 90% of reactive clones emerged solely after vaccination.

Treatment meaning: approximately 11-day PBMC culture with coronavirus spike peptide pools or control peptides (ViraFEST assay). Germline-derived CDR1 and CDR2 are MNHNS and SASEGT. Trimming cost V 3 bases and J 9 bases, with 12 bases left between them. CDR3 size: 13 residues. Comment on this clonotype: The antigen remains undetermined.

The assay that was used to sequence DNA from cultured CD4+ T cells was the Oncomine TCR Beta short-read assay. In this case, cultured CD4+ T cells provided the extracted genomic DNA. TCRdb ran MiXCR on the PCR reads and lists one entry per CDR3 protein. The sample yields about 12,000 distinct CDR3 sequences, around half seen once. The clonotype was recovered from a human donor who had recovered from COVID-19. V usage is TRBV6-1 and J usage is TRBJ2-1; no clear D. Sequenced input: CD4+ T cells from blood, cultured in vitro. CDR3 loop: CASSESVRSEQFF. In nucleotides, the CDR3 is TGTGCCAGCAGTGAGAGTGTGCGGAGTGAGCAGTTCTTC.